This entry describes one T cell receptor beta chain. This entry belongs to a study of Ad26.COV2.S vaccination and SARS-CoV-2 variants. The germline V and J ends were trimmed by 3 bases and 0 bases, with 8 bases remaining between them. This CDR3 has 14 residues. CDR1 DFQATT and CDR2 SNEGSKA come from the germline V gene (reference sequence). Treatment reported: some 20 received Ad26.COV2.S at low or high dose, single or two shots; several received placebo; per-sample allocation not given. Sampling took place 63 days after the first vaccine or placebo injection. Libraries were prepared by immunoSEQ multiplex PCR; TCRdb keeps only in-frame clonotypes and omits some of them. The repertoire holds about 400,000 clones, approximately 90% seen once, with approximately 4% in the top ten.

The chain combines TRBV20-1 with TRBJ1-4; D remains unclear. Specimen: peripheral blood, collected in a trial of Ad26.COV2.S vaccine versus placebo. The sequence came from a person between 18 and 60 years old who received the Ad26.COV2.S COVID-19 vaccine or a placebo. CDR3 sequence: CSASLFSTNEKLFF. The DNA for the CDR3 is TGCAGTGCTAGTCTATTTTCAACTAATGAAAAACTGTTTTTT.